The 13 T cell receptor beta chains presented below share a single source sample, sequenced in a study of a mutant IDH1 vaccine in newly diagnosed glioma. The assay was immunoSEQ multiplex PCR, and TCRdb's table has in-frame clones only and misses some. The table lists about 33,000 clones, approximately 80% of them singletons. No antigen has been identified for these receptors. Time point noted: week 5, during vaccination. In every dose of vaccine, 300 ug of mutant IDH1 20-mer peptide was given alongside topical imiquimod. This specimen consisted of PBMCs, obtained from a glioma patient whose treatment included an IDH1 peptide vaccine. These TCRs come from a man aged 25-45 years with glioma.

This clone was picked up a small number of times. The chain joins TRBV2 to TRBJ1-5; perhaps TRBD1 as D (6 bases). The CDR3 covers 15 residues. Germline-derived CDR1 and CDR2 are SNHLY and FYNNEI. Trimming removed 2 bases from V and 0 bases from J, with 8 bases in between. The CDR3, as DNA: TGTGCCAGCAGTGAACGGGACAATAGCAATCAGCCCCAGCATTTT. Translation: CASSERDNSNQPQHF.

The V call is TRBV28, the J call TRBJ1-2; D is ambiguous. The CDR3 is 15 amino acids. The V gene's germline CDR1 is MDHEN and CDR2 SYDVKM. Trimming cost V 4 bases and J 7 bases, with 19 bases left between them. The CDR3 region is CASSWEIGGMFGYTF. The CDR3, as DNA: TGTGCCAGCAGTTGGGAGATAGGTGGAATGTTTGGCTACACCTTC.

The chain combines TRBV7-2 with TRBJ2-7; 10 positions match TRBD2. In germline, CDR1 is SGHTA, CDR2 FQGNSA. The V segment lost 0 bases and the J segment 5 bases; nucleotides outside the gene matches: 4. The CDR3 has 15 residues. The CDR3 DNA sequence: TGTGCCAGCAGCTTAGCTCTAGCGGGGGTCCACGAGCAGTACTTC. This sequence encodes CASSLALAGVHEQYF.

This sequence joins TRBV2 and TRBJ2-2; D remains ambiguous. From germline, CDR1 is SNHLY and CDR2 FYNNEI. The CDR3 has 13 amino acids. V lost 10 bases and J lost 1, with 10 bases in between. Here the CDR3 reads CANEVRNTGELFF. As DNA, the CDR3 is TGTGCCAACGAGGTTAGGAACACCGGGGAGCTGTTTTTT.

The rearrangement links TRBV28 to TRBJ1-1; 7 bases fit TRBD1. The CDR3 consists of 13 residues. CDR1 and CDR2 (germline): MDHEN, SYDVKM. V dropped 6 bases and J dropped 3; count of bases not matched to a gene: 4. The chain's CDR3 is CASRAQGDTEAFF. CDR3 nucleotide sequence: TGTGCCAGCAGAGCTCAGGGGGACACTGAAGCTTTCTTT.

V and J are TRBV7-9 and TRBJ1-1; D might be TRBD1 (6 bases). V lost 2 bases, J lost 0 bases, and 19 bases lay in between. This CDR3 contains 18 residues. Germline CDR1 and CDR2: SEHNR and FQNEAQ (reference sequence). The CDR3 reads CASSLRTDQESMNTEAFF. CDR3 DNA: TGTGCCAGCAGCTTACGGACAGATCAAGAGAGTATGAACACTGAAGCTTTCTTT.

The chain is built from TRBV18 and TRBJ2-7, with D uncertain. Germline V CDR1 and CDR2: KGHSH, LQKENI. V was pared by 3 bases and J by 9 bases, with 21 bases between. The CDR3 runs to 15 residues. The CDR3 loop reads CASSPPTSSRVGQYF. The CDR3 coding sequence is TGTGCCAGCTCACCGCCAACGAGTTCCCGGGTCGGGCAGTACTTC.

This chain connects TRBV19 to TRBJ1-5; possible D gene TRBD1, 5 bases. The length of the CDR3 is 13 residues. Germline-derived CDR1 and CDR2 are LNHDA and SQIVND (reference sequence). The V and J ends lost 5 bases and 6 bases respectively, with 11 bases between them. CDR3 nucleotide sequence: TGTGCCAGTAGTGGGATCAGGGTTCAGCCCCAGCATTTT. It yields the protein CASSGIRVQPQHF.

This clone is categorized as medium-sized (0.01 to 0.1%). The rearrangement uses TRBV11-1 and TRBJ2-7, with a weak D call TRBD2 (6 bases). The germline V gene encodes CDR1 SGHAT and CDR2 FQDESV (reference sequence). This CDR3 has 13 residues. The V end was cut by 5 bases, the J end by 6 bases, with 14 bases between. The CDR3 DNA is TGTGCCAGCAGCCGAACAGTGGGGGGCGAGCAGTACTTC. This codes for CASSRTVGGEQYF.

The chain is built from TRBV5-4 and TRBJ2-5, with D perhaps matching TRBD1 (6 bases). The CDR3 has 18 residues. V was cut by 2 bases and J by 4 bases, with 24 bases left in between. Per germline, CDR1 SGHNT and CDR2 YYREEE (reference sequence). The CDR3 loop reads CASSFLQGVGRFAETQYF. The CDR3 coding sequence is TGTGCCAGCAGCTTTTTACAGGGAGTTGGACGCTTTGCAGAGACCCAGTACTTC.

The V call is TRBV10-3, the J call TRBJ2-2; TRBD2 aligns across 8 bases. Trimming at V came to 4 bases and at J to 6 bases, leaving 10 bases not matched to a gene. The CDR3 covers 16 residues. CDR1 is ENHRY, CDR2 SYGVKD, per germline. The CDR3 coding sequence is TGTGCCATCAGTGGTCCCGGGACTAGAGGTTCCGGGGAGCTGTTTTTT. Translation gives CAISGPGTRGSGELFF.

The genes are TRBV19 and TRBJ2-2; D ambiguous. CDR1 LNHDA and CDR2 SQIVND come from the germline V gene (reference sequence). V lost 1 base and J lost 4, with 13 bases in between. This CDR3 has 16 amino acids. CDR3 DNA sequence: TGTGCCAGTAGTATAGTCCTGGGATCAAGCACCGGGGAGCTGTTTTTT. Translating it yields CASSIVLGSSTGELFF.

This clone was observed once. This sequence joins TRBV28 and TRBJ2-6; D assignment may be TRBD1 or TRBD2 (6 bases each). This CDR3 has 15 residues. Trimming pared 7 bases from V and 0 bases from J, leaving 10 bases between. Per germline, CDR1 MDHEN and CDR2 SYDVKM. CDR3 sequence: CASKGGNSGANVLTF. CDR3 DNA: TGTGCCAGCAAGGGGGGAAACTCTGGGGCCAACGTCCTGACTTTC.